Each of the 14 T cell receptor beta chains below was sequenced from the same sample in a study of blood T cell repertoires in COVID-19. The method was immunoSEQ multiplex PCR; TCRdb's version includes in-frame clones alone and lacks a portion of them. The sample includes about 280,000 clones, about 83% of them seen just once. The sample comprised PBMCs or T cells enriched from blood (not recorded which). Receptors originate from a woman in her thirties or forties who had recovered from COVID-19.

The rearrangement links TRBV2 to TRBJ1-1; possible D gene TRBD1, 5 bases. V shed 5 bases and J shed 1 base, with 11 bases lying between them. Germline V gene data show CDR1 as SNHLY and CDR2 as FYNNEI. CDR3 length equals 14 residues. The DNA for the CDR3 is TGTGCCAGCAGTCTAGAGCAGGGGAACACTGAAGCTTTCTTT. It is translated as CASSLEQGNTEAFF.

Here the CDR3 reads CATSERTSGRASGETQYF. The CDR3 bases are TGTGCCACCAGTGAAAGGACTAGCGGGAGGGCCTCGGGGGAGACCCAGTACTTC. V gene TRBV24-1 combines with J gene TRBJ2-5; TRBD2 matches 15 bases. Germline V gives CDR1 KGHDR, CDR2 SFDVKD. Trimming cost V 4 bases and J 5 bases; bases outside gene matches: 10. This CDR3 is built from 18 residues.

This clone was counted at least ten times. The chain carries TRBV7-8 and TRBJ2-1, with D possibly being TRBD2 (5 bases). Trimming left V 4 bases short and J 9 bases short, with 16 bases between. Germline CDR1 SGHVS, CDR2 FQNEAQ. CDR3 size: 14 residues. Here the CDR3 DNA reads TGTGCCAGCAGCTGGACGGGCGGGCGTATTGAGCAGTTCTTC. Its protein product is CASSWTGGRIEQFF.

The V gene is TRBV4-3, the J gene TRBJ2-1, with a tentative D call TRBD2 (6 bases). The CDR3 totals 16 residues. In germline, CDR1 is LGHNA, CDR2 YSLEER. Trimming left V 1 base short and J 5 bases short, with 15 bases between. The CDR3 DNA follows: TGCGCCAGCAGCCAAGCTTGGGACGCGGGGAACAATGAGCAGTTCTTC. Translating gives CASSQAWDAGNNEQFF.

The chain carries TRBV19 and TRBJ2-3; D remains unclear. Trimming cost V 3 bases and J 0 bases, with 4 bases left between them. This CDR3 contains 13 residues. The germline gives CDR1 LNHDA, CDR2 SQIVND (reference sequence). The CDR3 DNA sequence: TGTGCCAGTAGTATTGAGAGCACAGATACGCAGTATTTT. Translated, it gives CASSIESTDTQYF.

This rearrangement joins TRBV6-5 to TRBJ2-7, with D possibly matching TRBD2 (5 bases). The V gene lost 6 bases and the J gene lost 4 bases, with 10 bases spanning the gap. The CDR3 has 12 residues. The V gene's germline CDR1 is MNHEY and CDR2 SVGAGI. CDR3 bases: TGTGCCAGCAGCAGCGGCAGGTACGAGCAGTACTTC. This encodes CASSSGRYEQYF.

The chain couples TRBV10-1 to TRBJ2-2, with TRBD2 as a possible D gene (6 bases). CDR1 and CDR2 (germline): WNHNN, SYGVQD (reference sequence). The V end was cut by 6 bases, the J end by 5 bases, with 10 bases between. The CDR3 is 13 residues long. As DNA, the CDR3 is TGCGCCAGCAGCAGGACTACGACCGGGGAGCTGTTTTTT. Its translation is CASSRTTTGELFF.

V and J are TRBV5-1 and TRBJ1-2; 9 nucleotides align to TRBD1. V lost 3 bases and J lost 8; bases outside the gene matches: 2. The CDR3 runs to 12 residues. Germline V gene lookup returns CDR1 SGHRS and CDR2 YFSETQ. The CDR3 loop reads CASSWTGEGYTF. For the CDR3, the DNA is TGCGCCAGCAGCTGGACAGGGGAAGGCTACACCTTC. The whole variable domain, filled in from reference TRBV5-1 and TRBJ1-2, reads KAGVTQTPRYLIKTRGQQVTLSCSPISGHRSVSWYQQTPGQGLQFLFEYFSETQRNKGNFPGRFSGRQFSNSRSEMNVSTLELGDSALYLCASSWTGEGYTFGSGTRLTVV.

This chain links TRBV28 with TRBJ1-5; D is uncertain. Trimming shortened V by 5 bases and J by 3 bases, and 8 bases separated the two germline ends. This CDR3 is built from 13 residues. The germline CDR1 and CDR2 sequences are MDHEN and SYDVKM. The CDR3: CASSPTLNQPQHF. As DNA, the CDR3 is TGTGCCAGCAGTCCTACCCTCAATCAGCCCCAGCATTTT.

This clone was picked up one time. This chain joins TRBV10-3 and TRBJ2-1; 7 bases fit TRBD1. The CDR3 has 13 residues. CDR1 and CDR2 (germline): ENHRY, SYGVKD. The V and J ends lost 3 bases and 6 bases, in that order; junction bases with no gene match: 2. As DNA, the CDR3 is TGTGCCATCAGTGAAAGGACAGGCAATGAGCAGTTCTTC. Its protein is CAISERTGNEQFF.

The J gene is TRBJ1-1, the V gene TRBV11-2, with 9 bases aligning to TRBD1. The CDR3 extends over 16 amino acids. Germline V lookup: CDR1 SGHAT, CDR2 FQNNGV. The junction had 7 bases not matched to a gene; V was cut back by 5 bases and J by 0 bases. CDR3 sequence: CASSRGTGILNTEAFF. The CDR3 coding sequence is TGTGCCAGCAGCCGAGGGACAGGGATTTTGAACACTGAAGCTTTCTTT.

The CDR3 reads CASNLTGGAKYEQYF. The DNA of the CDR3 is TGCGCCAGCAACCTGACAGGGGGCGCAAAGTACGAGCAGTACTTC. The rearrangement links TRBV23-1 to TRBJ2-7; 10 nucleotides line up with TRBD1. TRBV23-1 is an open reading frame whose function is uncertain. CDR3 length equals 15 residues. After removal of 7 bases from V and 4 bases from J, the junction contained 10 bases not matched to a gene.

V and J are TRBV27 and TRBJ2-7; D is perhaps TRBD1 (6 bases). CDR1 MNHEY and CDR2 SMNVEV come from the germline V gene (reference sequence). The CDR3 loop spans 13 amino acids. V was cut by 5 bases and J by 3 bases, with 11 bases left in between. The CDR3 spells CASSEQGGYEQYF. Written as DNA, the CDR3 is TGTGCCAGCAGTGAACAGGGCGGCTACGAGCAGTACTTC.

V usage is TRBV4-1 and J usage is TRBJ2-5, with TRBD1 matching 7 bases. The germline gives CDR1 MGHRA, CDR2 YSYEKL. V lost 2 bases to trimming and J lost 1 base; unmatched junction nucleotides: 7. CDR3 length: 16 amino acids. DNA of the CDR3: TGCGCCAGCAGCCAAATGCTACAGGGGATCCAAGAGACCCAGTACTTC. Translation: CASSQMLQGIQETQYF.